These T cell receptor beta chains were read from a single sample in a study of T cell responses to AZD1222 COVID-19 vaccine. TCRdb keeps only in-frame clones here, not all; method: immunoSEQ multiplex PCR. The sample records approximately 100,000 clones, around 90% being singletons. The sequenced sample was peripheral blood, obtained on day 0 of AZD1222 vaccination. The receptor set was obtained from an adult in good health. Each CDR3 is given with its conserved first and last residue. Each record gives: clone size, D gene, J gene, V gene, CDR3 DNA, CDR3 protein. A D gene is named only where the DNA matches it firmly. A clone size is listed for some rows: how often the clone was seen (once, few, many), or a class if it is expanded.

.	.	TRBJ1-2	TRBV28	TGTGCCAGCAGAAAGGGGCCAGGCCGCTATGGCTACACCTTC	CASRKGPGRYGYTF
.	.	TRBJ2-4	TRBV5-6	TGTGCCAGCGGACTTTATACCGGGACGGTAAACATTCAGTACTTC	CASGLYTGTVNIQYF
.	TRBD1	TRBJ1-2	TRBV6-6	TGTGCCAGCAGTACAGGGGGCCTGCTGGGCTATGGCTACACCTTC	CASSTGGLLGYGYTF
once	TRBD1	TRBJ1-4	TRBV6-1	TGTGCCAGCAGTGGACAGGGGGCCGACGTTAATGAAAAACTGTTTTTT	CASSGQGADVNEKLFF
.	TRBD1	TRBJ2-2	TRBV6-6	TGTGCCAGCAGTTACGGACAGGGGAACACCGGGGAGCTGTTTTTT	CASSYGQGNTGELFF
.	.	TRBJ1-1	TRBV6-5	TGTGCCAGCAGCAGACCTCTCGGAGACACTGAAGCTTTCTTT	CASSRPLGDTEAFF
.	.	TRBJ1-6	TRBV19	TGTGCCAGTCGACCAGGCTATAATTCACCCCTCCACTTT	CASRPGYNSPLHF
.	TRBD2	TRBJ2-7	TRBV13	TGTGCCAGCAGCCCATGGACTAGCGGGACGACCTACGAGCAGTACTTC	CASSPWTSGTTYEQYF
few	.	TRBJ1-1	TRBV5-1	TGCGCCAGCAGCTTGGAATTGGCAACGAACACTGAAGCTTTCTTT	CASSLELATNTEAFF
.	.	TRBJ1-2	TRBV27	TGTGCCAGCAGTTTGACGGGAAAAGGGTATGGCTACACCTTC	CASSLTGKGYGYTF